These T cell receptor beta chains were read from a single sample in a study of CD8+CD57+ T cells in acquired aplastic anemia. TCRdb recomputed calls from the reads with MiXCR, one row per CDR3 protein. Here the sample spans some 240,000 distinct CDR3 sequences, roughly 33% being singletons. The sample comprised sorted CD4+, CD8+, or CD8+CD57+ T cells (not recorded which) from PBMCs. The receptor set was obtained from a human donor in good health, serving as a control. Each CDR3 is given with its conserved first and last residue. D genes are given only for firm matches. Clone size, where shown, is once, few, many, or a class for clones that have expanded.

j_call clone_size d_call v_call cdr3_nt cdr3_aa
TRBJ1-2 few TRBD1 TRBV19 TGTGCCAGTACCACCGGGACAGGGGCTGGCTACACCTTC CASTTGTGAGYTF
TRBJ1-2 many - TRBV4-1 TGCGCCAGCAGCCCGGGACTCGGGGATGGCTACACCTTC CASSPGLGDGYTF
TRBJ2-5 many - TRBV5-5 TGTGCCAGCGCCCTTTATTGGCTGGAGACCCAGTACTTC CASALYWLETQYF
TRBJ1-1 many TRBD1 TRBV5-1 TGCGCCAGCATCCAGGGGGGGGAGAACACTGAAGCTTTCTTT CASIQGGENTEAFF
TRBJ1-6 many - TRBV6-1 TGTGCCAGCAGGCTAACCGGGACCGCGATACGGGCCAGCCCTTCACCCCTCCACTTT CASRLTGTAIRASPSPLHF
TRBJ1-1 once TRBD1 TRBV10-1 TGCGCCAGCAAGGACAGGGACACTGAAGCTTTCTTT CASKDRDTEAFF
TRBJ1-2 few - TRBV20-1 TGCAGTGCTAGGGCGCCTTCCTATGGCTACACCTTC CSARAPSYGYTF
TRBJ1-4 once - TRBV24-1 TGTGCCACCAGTGATGAGCTTAATGAAAAACTGTTTTTT CATSDELNEKLFF
TRBJ1-3 - - TRBV19 TGTGCCAGTAGTCCGACCAGGCGCTCAACTGGAAACACCATATATTTT CASSPTRRSTGNTIYF
TRBJ2-2 - - TRBV19 TGTGCCAGTAGCCTGATACAGGCTACCACCGGGGAGCTGTTTTTT CASSLIQATTGELFF
TRBJ2-1 - - TRBV6-4 TGTGCCAGCAGTGAAATTCCTGACTCTGATGAGCAGTTCTTC CASSEIPDSDEQFF